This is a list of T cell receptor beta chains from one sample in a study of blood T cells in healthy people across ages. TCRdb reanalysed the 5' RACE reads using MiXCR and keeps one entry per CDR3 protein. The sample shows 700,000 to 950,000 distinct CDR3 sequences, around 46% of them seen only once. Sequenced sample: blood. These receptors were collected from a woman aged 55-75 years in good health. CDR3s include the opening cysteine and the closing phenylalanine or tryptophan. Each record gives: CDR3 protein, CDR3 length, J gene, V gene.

CDR3: CASSKDAGGAYEQYF; length: 15; J: TRBJ2-7; V: TRBV6-6
CDR3: CASSAAPGATLGEQYF; length: 16; J: TRBJ2-7; V: TRBV2
CDR3: CASSQRGQVLYEQYF; length: 15; J: TRBJ2-7; V: TRBV3-1
CDR3: CASSLYRDENEQYF; length: 14; J: TRBJ2-7; V: TRBV7-2
CDR3: CASSLREGTGFAEQYF; length: 16; J: TRBJ2-7; V: TRBV5-1
CDR3: CASSYSGQGTHEQFF; length: 15; J: TRBJ2-1; V: TRBV6-2/TRBV6-3
CDR3: CASNTAIEKLFF; length: 12; J: TRBJ1-4; V: TRBV28
CDR3: CASSRQVGEQYF; length: 12; J: TRBJ2-4; V: TRBV12-3/TRBV12-4
CDR3: CASSLPPNPEAFF; length: 13; J: TRBJ1-1; V: TRBV12-3/TRBV12-4
CDR3: CSARDIRGQGGSEAFF; length: 16; J: TRBJ1-1; V: TRBV20-1
CDR3: CASSARASGANEQFF; length: 15; J: TRBJ2-1; V: TRBV7-2
CDR3: CASSVEGQGVAGMETQYF; length: 18; J: TRBJ2-5; V: TRBV9
CDR3: CASSLGDGRRRYTEAFF; length: 17; J: TRBJ1-1; V: TRBV5-1
CDR3: CSATQPRAQIEGSYNEQFF; length: 19; J: TRBJ2-1; V: TRBV20-1
CDR3: CASSQRTGTGEGTDTQYF; length: 18; J: TRBJ2-3; V: TRBV3-1
CDR3: CASSTGLAGGETQYF; length: 15; J: TRBJ2-5; V: TRBV7-9
CDR3: CASRWAGTRSWTDTQYF; length: 17; J: TRBJ2-3; V: TRBV10-2
CDR3: CASSWSGQGFEKLFF; length: 15; J: TRBJ1-4; V: TRBV5-6
CDR3: CASRSGKSSYEQYF; length: 14; J: TRBJ2-7; V: TRBV14
CDR3: CASSLRGGGTGTNQPQHF; length: 18; J: TRBJ1-5; V: TRBV12-3/TRBV12-4
CDR3: CASSPLRGQGWETQYF; length: 16; J: TRBJ2-5; V: TRBV5-5
CDR3: CASAVTYEQYF; length: 11; J: TRBJ2-7; V: TRBV10-2
CDR3: CASSYTTGLASYF; length: 13; J: TRBJ2-3; V: TRBV12-3/TRBV12-4
CDR3: CASSQVTGTTDTQYF; length: 15; J: TRBJ2-3; V: TRBV4-1
CDR3: CASKETTTSTDTQYF; length: 15; J: TRBJ2-3; V: TRBV7-9
CDR3: CASSSPTSVYNEQFF; length: 15; J: TRBJ2-1; V: TRBV9
CDR3: CASSLYGSEETQYF; length: 14; J: TRBJ2-5; V: TRBV12-3/TRBV12-4
CDR3: CASSYGEGLYEQYF; length: 14; J: TRBJ2-7; V: TRBV6-5
CDR3: CASSGPTAGEVDTQYF; length: 16; J: TRBJ2-3; V: TRBV9
CDR3: CASSPLRESNYGYTF; length: 15; J: TRBJ1-2; V: TRBV3-1
CDR3: CASSESTGHEQFF; length: 13; J: TRBJ2-1; V: TRBV9
CDR3: CSVSLGINQPQHF; length: 13; J: TRBJ1-5; V: TRBV29-1
CDR3: CASRTQGGGPFF; length: 12; J: TRBJ1-1; V: TRBV6-6
CDR3: CASTPDRAIQETQYF; length: 15; J: TRBJ2-5; V: TRBV6-2/TRBV6-3
CDR3: CSVETRQGYEQFF; length: 13; J: TRBJ2-1; V: TRBV29-1
CDR3: CASSVPGLAGDSYNEQFF; length: 18; J: TRBJ2-1; V: TRBV9
CDR3: CASSVAGFEIDEQFF; length: 15; J: TRBJ2-1; V: TRBV9
CDR3: CASSDGTGDTQYF; length: 13; J: TRBJ2-3; V: TRBV2
CDR3: CASSHGTSGGSEQFF; length: 15; J: TRBJ2-1; V: TRBV11-3
CDR3: CASSQSLGVNEQYF; length: 14; J: TRBJ2-7; V: TRBV14
CDR3: CASSPPGGSGANVLTF; length: 16; J: TRBJ2-6; V: TRBV18
CDR3: CSVDGQGVYEQYF; length: 13; J: -; V: TRBV29-1
CDR3: CASSYSPGQSRSGANVLTF; length: 19; J: TRBJ2-6; V: TRBV6-5
CDR3: CATSVGPRTGDTDTQYF; length: 17; J: TRBJ2-3; V: TRBV24-1
CDR3: CASKGGWDEQYF; length: 12; J: TRBJ2-5; V: TRBV6-1
CDR3: CASSLRVAGSSSSYNEQFF; length: 19; J: TRBJ2-1; V: TRBV11-2
CDR3: CACSLGGLEYGYTF; length: 14; J: TRBJ1-2; V: TRBV5-6
CDR3: CASSTGPGVSTDTQYF; length: 16; J: TRBJ2-3; V: TRBV6-6